A selection of T cell receptor beta chains follows, all from one sample in a study of OX40 agonist ivuxolimab in advanced cancers. Assay used: immunoSEQ multiplex PCR; TCRdb lists only in-frame clones, some missing. Here the sample spans under 45,000 clones, 70% to 90% being singletons. Sequenced here: CD4+ or CD8+ T cells sorted from blood, sampled in a trial of the OX40 agonist ivuxolimab. These receptors all stem from an adult with an advanced solid tumor such as melanoma, head and neck, liver or kidney cancer. Both conserved end residues are part of each CDR3. The D gene is left open where the match is weak. Some rows have no size entry. The others give once, few or many, or a class for an expanded clone.

>TRBJ2-5|TRBD2|.|TRBV7-3
CASSLAGGTQETQYF
TGTGCCAGCAGCCTAGCGGGAGGCACCCAAGAGACCCAGTACTTC
>TRBJ2-3|.|.|TRBV6-6
CASSPVTADTQYF
TGTGCCAGCAGCCCAGTTACAGCAGATACGCAGTATTTT
>TRBJ2-7|.|.|TRBV19
CASSTQIQRRDEQYF
TGTGCCAGTAGTACGCAGATACAGAGGAGAGACGAGCAGTACTTC
>TRBJ2-1|.|.|TRBV19
CASSIDRGLKEQFF
TGTGCCAGTAGTATAGATCGTGGGCTGAAAGAGCAGTTCTTC
>TRBJ2-5|.|.|TRBV2
CASSEGYIQETQYF
TGTGCCAGCAGTGAAGGGTACATCCAAGAGACCCAGTACTTC
>TRBJ1-5|.|.|TRBV5-4
CASSLQGTNQPQHF
TGTGCCAGCAGCCTTCAGGGAACTAATCAGCCCCAGCATTTT
>TRBJ2-6|.|.|TRBV7-2
CARAQGNSGANVLTF
TGTGCCAGGGCACAGGGCAACTCTGGGGCCAACGTCCTGACTTTC
>TRBJ2-1|.|.|TRBV6-5
CASSWWNRDEQFF
TGTGCCAGCAGTTGGTGGAATCGTGATGAGCAGTTCTTC
>TRBJ1-5|.|.|TRBV30
CAWSVLGTRNQPQHF
TGTGCCTGGAGTGTACTGGGGACGCGGAATCAGCCCCAGCATTTT
>TRBJ1-5|.|.|TRBV7-2
CASSVYRVRQPQHF
TGTGCCAGCAGCGTATACAGGGTTCGACAGCCCCAGCATTTT
>TRBJ2-3|.|.|TRBV7-3
CASSPSDSRDTQYF
TGTGCCAGCAGCCCTAGCGATTCGAGGGATACGCAGTATTTT
>TRBJ2-5|.|once|TRBV5-4
CASSPGGGVETQYF
TGTGCCAGCAGCCCGGGGGGCGGGGTAGAGACCCAGTACTTC
>TRBJ1-3|.|.|TRBV11-2
CASSADRNTIYF
TGTGCCAGCAGCGCGGACAGAAACACCATATATTTT
>TRBJ1-4|.|.|TRBV21-1
CASSKGPGAPPLEKLFF
TGTGCCAGCAGCAAAGGGCCGGGGGCCCCCCCCCTTGAAAAACTGTTTTTT
>TRBJ1-3|.|.|TRBV11-2
CASSQSGNSGNTIYF
TGTGCCAGCAGCCAAAGTGGGAACTCTGGAAACACCATATATTTT
>TRBJ1-5|TRBD1|few|TRBV5-3
CARSFGQGSSAQHF
TGTGCCAGAAGCTTCGGACAGGGGTCATCAGCCCAGCATTTT
>TRBJ2-5|TRBD1|once|TRBV10-2
CASSADRVSWTQYF
TGCGCCAGCAGTGCTGACAGGGTCTCTTGGACCCAGTACTTC
>TRBJ1-4|.|.|TRBV19
CASSPFGSSEKLFF
TGTGCCAGTAGTCCTTTCGGCAGTTCTGAAAAACTGTTTTTT
>TRBJ1-1|.|.|TRBV5-1
CASSRGSLTEAFF
TGCGCCAGCAGCCGGGGGAGTCTAACTGAAGCTTTCTTT
>TRBJ2-2|TRBD1|.|TRBV11-3
CASRATGGEDGELFF
TGTGCCAGCAGAGCGACAGGGGGCGAGGACGGGGAGCTGTTTTTT
>TRBJ2-5|.|.|TRBV5-1
CASSLNGGQETQYF
TGCGCCAGCAGCTTGAACGGAGGGCAAGAGACCCAGTACTTC
>TRBJ2-7|.|.|TRBV7-3
CASSLTGAGYEQYF
TGTGCCAGCAGCTTAACGGGGGCGGGATACGAGCAGTACTTC
>TRBJ2-2|.|.|TRBV10-1
CASSVEVRGELFF
TGCGCCAGCAGCGTGGAGGTCCGCGGGGAGCTGTTTTTT
>TRBJ2-7|.|.|TRBV4-1
CASSQGLDGAYEQYF
TGCGCCAGCAGCCAAGGACTAGACGGTGCCTACGAGCAGTACTTC
>TRBJ2-3|.|.|TRBV25-1
CASSEKKEKTYQDTQYF
TGTGCCAGCAGTGAGAAGAAGGAAAAAACTTACCAAGATACGCAGTATTTT
>TRBJ1-1|.|.|TRBV7-2
CASSLSVGTEAFF
TGTGCCAGCAGCTTGTCAGTGGGCACTGAAGCTTTCTTT
>TRBJ2-1|TRBD2|.|TRBV7-2
CASSSRTGLARPNEQFF
TGTGCCAGCAGCAGCCGAACGGGACTAGCGAGACCCAATGAGCAGTTCTTC
>TRBJ2-7|TRBD2|.|TRBV6-1
CASSEELAGAYYEQYF
TGTGCCAGCAGTGAAGAACTAGCGGGAGCCTACTACGAGCAGTACTTC
>TRBJ1-2|.|.|TRBV11-3
CASSLMGSSNYGYTF
TGTGCCAGCAGCTTGATGGGCTCAAGTAACTATGGCTACACCTTC
>TRBJ2-7|TRBD2|.|TRBV7-8
CASSLGGMAGVLASEQYF
TGTGCCAGCAGCTTAGGTGGGATGGCGGGAGTCCTAGCCTCCGAGCAGTACTTC
>TRBJ1-1|.|.|TRBV5-1
CASSGGTLNTEAFF
TGCGCCAGCAGCGGGGGGACACTGAACACTGAAGCTTTCTTT
>TRBJ1-1|TRBD1|.|TRBV10-1
CASSGTGMGTEAFF
TGCGCCAGCAGTGGGACAGGGATGGGCACTGAAGCTTTCTTT
>TRBJ2-1|.|.|TRBV5-6
CASSLGYEQFF
TGTGCCAGCAGCCTAGGCTATGAGCAGTTCTTC
>TRBJ2-1|TRBD2|.|TRBV10-2
CASKQREAGEQFF
TGCGCCAGCAAACAGCGGGAGGCGGGTGAGCAGTTCTTC
>TRBJ1-3|.|.|TRBV11-2
CASRFTGTSGNTIYF
TGTGCCAGCAGGTTTACAGGTACCTCTGGAAACACCATATATTTT
>TRBJ1-1|.|.|TRBV4-2
CASSHGGGEAFF
TGTGCCAGCAGCCACGGGGGGGGTGAAGCTTTCTTT
>TRBJ1-2|.|.|TRBV29-1
CSGGNYGYTF
TGCAGTGGGGGTAACTATGGCTACACCTTC
>TRBJ2-1|.|.|TRBV7-2
CASSLAGALSYEQFF
TGTGCCAGCAGCTTAGCGGGAGCCCTTAGCTATGAGCAGTTCTTC
>TRBJ2-1|.|.|TRBV29-1
CSVVQGNYNEQFF
TGCAGCGTTGTACAGGGAAACTACAATGAGCAGTTCTTC
>TRBJ1-2|TRBD1|few|TRBV18
CASSPNAGQGYGYTF
TGTGCCAGCTCACCAAACGCGGGACAGGGGTATGGCTACACCTTC
>TRBJ2-1|TRBD2|.|TRBV27
CASSGRTSGNNEQFF
TGTGCCAGCAGTGGAAGGACTAGCGGGAACAATGAGCAGTTCTTC
>TRBJ1-2|.|few|TRBV10-1
CASRRGGVRWSYGYTF
TGCGCCTCCCGGAGGGGGGGCGTAAGGTGGAGCTATGGCTACACCTTC
>TRBJ1-2|.|.|TRBV28
CASRLRSLGGYTF
TGTGCCAGCAGGCTACGAAGTCTTGGGGGCTACACCTTC
>TRBJ2-3|.|.|TRBV5-6
CASSLFSGPLADTQYF
TGTGCCAGCAGCTTGTTTTCGGGACCTCTTGCAGATACGCAGTATTTT
>TRBJ1-6|TRBD1|once|TRBV6-4
CASSDLTGTRSPLHF
TGTGCCAGCAGTGACTTGACAGGGACGAGGTCACCCCTCCACTTT